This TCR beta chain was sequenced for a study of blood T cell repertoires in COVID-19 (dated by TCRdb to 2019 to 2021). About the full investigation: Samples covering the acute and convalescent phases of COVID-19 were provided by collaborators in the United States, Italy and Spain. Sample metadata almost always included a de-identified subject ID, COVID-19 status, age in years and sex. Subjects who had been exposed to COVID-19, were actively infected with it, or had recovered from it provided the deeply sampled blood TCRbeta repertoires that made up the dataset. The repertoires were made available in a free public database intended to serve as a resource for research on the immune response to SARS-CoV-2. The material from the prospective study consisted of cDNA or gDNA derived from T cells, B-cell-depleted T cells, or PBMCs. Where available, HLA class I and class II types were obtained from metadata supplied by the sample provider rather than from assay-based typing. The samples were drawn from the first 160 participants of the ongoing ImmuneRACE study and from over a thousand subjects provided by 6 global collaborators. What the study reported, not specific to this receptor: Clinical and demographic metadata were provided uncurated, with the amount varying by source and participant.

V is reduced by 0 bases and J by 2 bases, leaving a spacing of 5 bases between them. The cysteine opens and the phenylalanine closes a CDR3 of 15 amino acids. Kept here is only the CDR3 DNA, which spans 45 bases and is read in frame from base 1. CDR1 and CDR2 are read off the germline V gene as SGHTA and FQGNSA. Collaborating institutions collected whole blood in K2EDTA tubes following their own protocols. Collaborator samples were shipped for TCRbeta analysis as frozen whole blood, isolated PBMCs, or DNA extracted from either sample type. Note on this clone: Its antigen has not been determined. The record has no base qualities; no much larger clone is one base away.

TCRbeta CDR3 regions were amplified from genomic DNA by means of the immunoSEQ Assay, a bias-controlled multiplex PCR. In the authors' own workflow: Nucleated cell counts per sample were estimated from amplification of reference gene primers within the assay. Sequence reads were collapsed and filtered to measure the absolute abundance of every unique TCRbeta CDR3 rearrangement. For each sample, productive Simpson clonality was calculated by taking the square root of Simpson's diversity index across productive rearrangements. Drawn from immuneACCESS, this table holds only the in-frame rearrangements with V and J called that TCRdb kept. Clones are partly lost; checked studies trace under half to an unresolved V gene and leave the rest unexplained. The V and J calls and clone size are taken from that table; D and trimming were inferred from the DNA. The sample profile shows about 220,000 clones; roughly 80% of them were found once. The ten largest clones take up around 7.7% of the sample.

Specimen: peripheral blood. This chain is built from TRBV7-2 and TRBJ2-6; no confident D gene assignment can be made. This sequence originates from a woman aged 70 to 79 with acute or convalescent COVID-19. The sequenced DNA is TGTGCCAGCAGCTTAGCGACAACTGGGGCCAACGTCCTGACTTTC. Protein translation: CASSLATTGANVLTF.